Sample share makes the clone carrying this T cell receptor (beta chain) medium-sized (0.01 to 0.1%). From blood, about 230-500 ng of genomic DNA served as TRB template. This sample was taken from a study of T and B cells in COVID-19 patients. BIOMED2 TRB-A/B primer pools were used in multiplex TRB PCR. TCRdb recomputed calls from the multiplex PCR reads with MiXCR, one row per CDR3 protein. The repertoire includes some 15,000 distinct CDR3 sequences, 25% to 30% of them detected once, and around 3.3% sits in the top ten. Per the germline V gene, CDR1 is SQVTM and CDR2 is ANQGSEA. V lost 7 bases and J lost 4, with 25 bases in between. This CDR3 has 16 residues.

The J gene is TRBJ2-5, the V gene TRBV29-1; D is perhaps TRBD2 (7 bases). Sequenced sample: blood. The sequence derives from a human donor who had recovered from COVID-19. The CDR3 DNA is TGCAGCGCCAATGGGGGGGGCCCAAGTGGTGGAGAGACCCAGTACTTC. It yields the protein CSANGGGPSGGETQYF.